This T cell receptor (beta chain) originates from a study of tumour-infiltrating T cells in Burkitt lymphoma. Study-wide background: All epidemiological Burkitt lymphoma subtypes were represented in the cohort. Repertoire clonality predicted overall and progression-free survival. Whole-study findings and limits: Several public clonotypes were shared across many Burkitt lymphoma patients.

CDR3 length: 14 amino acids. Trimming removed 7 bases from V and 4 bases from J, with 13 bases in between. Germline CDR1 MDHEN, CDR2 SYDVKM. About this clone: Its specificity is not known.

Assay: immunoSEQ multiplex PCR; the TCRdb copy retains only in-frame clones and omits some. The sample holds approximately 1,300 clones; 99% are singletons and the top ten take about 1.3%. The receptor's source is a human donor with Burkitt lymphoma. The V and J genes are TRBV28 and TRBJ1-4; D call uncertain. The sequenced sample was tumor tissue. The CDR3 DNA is TGTGCCAGCATCACAGCTCGTAGTAATGAAAAACTGTTTTTT. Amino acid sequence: CASITARSNEKLFF.